This T cell receptor (beta chain) was recorded in a study of vaccination and CD4 T cells after COVID-19. About this clonotype itself: Its matching antigen is unknown. The DNA is left out, because the CDR3 cannot be placed on it with certainty; the CDR3 is given as TCRdb lists it.

Sequenced with the Oncomine TCR Beta short-read assay was DNA taken from cultured CD4+ T cells. The authors extracted genomic DNA from cultured CD4+ T cells. TCRdb itself ran the PCR reads through MiXCR, one entry per CDR3 protein. The sample shows roughly 17,000 distinct CDR3 sequences, more than 20% of them seen only once. Stated treatment: roughly nine-day PBMC culture with coronavirus spike peptide pools or control peptides (ViraFEST assay). Inclusive of both ends, the CDR3 amounts to 19 amino acids. Germline CDR1 and CDR2: GTSNPN and SVGIG (reference sequence). Sequenced material: cultured CD4+ T cells from blood. The chain links TRBV30 to TRBJ1-2. The clonotype was recovered from a human donor with COVID-19. CDR3 region: CAWSVSFGPSLFFGKGYTF.